These 5 T cell receptor beta chains share one sample of origin, sequenced in a study of blood T cell repertoires in COVID-19. Profiled with immunoSEQ multiplex PCR; TCRdb holds only in-frame clones, not every one. The data contain about 150,000 clones, about four fifths of them singletons. Sequenced sample: peripheral blood. These TCRs come from a woman aged 55 to 70 with acute or convalescent COVID-19.

The chain links TRBV5-1 to TRBJ2-3, with TRBD2 matching 10 bases. This CDR3 is built from 16 residues. CDR1 is SGHRS and CDR2 is YFSETQ in the germline V gene. The ends lost 4 bases at V and 4 bases at J; junction bases unmatched: 9. The CDR3 DNA is TGCGCCAGCAGCCCCTCAGCGGGGGGGCGGTCAGATACGCAGTATTTT. It codes for CASSPSAGGRSDTQYF.

This clone was seen once. The chain joins TRBV2 to TRBJ2-1; 7 positions match TRBD2. The CDR3 covers 16 residues. The J segment lost 0 bases and the V segment lost 4 bases, leaving 6 bases of the junction unmatched. Germline loops: CDR1 SNHLY, CDR2 FYNNEI. CDR3 coding DNA: TGTGCCAGCAGTGGCCGCGGGAGTCTCTCCTACAATGAGCAGTTCTTC. Amino acid sequence: CASSGRGSLSYNEQFF.

The chain is built from TRBV6-6 and TRBJ2-3; TRBD2 aligns across 9 bases. CDR3 length: 16 amino acids. The V segment lost 4 bases and the J segment 2 bases; nucleotides outside the gene matches: 7. From germline, CDR1 is MNHNY and CDR2 SVGAGI (reference sequence). This CDR3 is CASSSQRGATTDTQYF. CDR3 bases: TGTGCCAGCAGTTCTCAGCGGGGGGCGACCACAGATACGCAGTATTTT.

This chain connects TRBV7-2 to TRBJ2-2; tentatively, D is TRBD2 (6 bases). Looked up from germline, CDR1 is SGHTA and CDR2 is FQGNSA. Trimming shortened V by 4 bases and J by 8 bases, and 11 bases separated the two germline ends. The CDR3 runs to 13 residues. CDR3 sequence: CASSSGLVGELFF. In DNA, the CDR3 is TGTGCCAGCAGCTCGGGACTGGTAGGGGAGCTGTTTTTT.

CDR3 bases: TGTGCCAGCAGTGAAGCGCCATCCTTTGGCAGGGGACGCCGTAATCAGCCCCAGCATTTT. Translated: CASSEAPSFGRGRRNQPQHF. The V call is TRBV6-1, the J call TRBJ1-5; maybe TRBD1 (6 bases). The ends were cut back, 0 bases at V and 4 bases at J, with 25 bases in the middle. The CDR3 has 20 residues. CDR1 is MNHNS, CDR2 SASEGT, per germline.